Given below is one T cell receptor (beta chain) in context. Its matching antigen is unknown. The V gene lost 8 bases and the J gene lost 7 bases, with 15 bases spanning the gap. From germline, CDR1 is MNHEY and CDR2 SVGAGI. This CDR3 is 13 amino acids long. Extracted from the samples, RNA was reverse transcribed into cDNA to serve as the sequencing template. Sequencing was performed with immunoSEQ multiplex PCR; in TCRdb, only in-frame clones are kept and a portion is missing. The data show about 280,000 clones, 55% to 75% seen once. The data belong to a study of CD8+ T cells in alopecia areata. As for the study in general: Oral tofacitinib, 5 to 10 mg twice daily, was given in an open-label trial. Study-wide results and caveats: Lesional scalp, notably in alopecia totalis/universalis, had clonality above that of normal scalp.

Treatment of the sample: oral pan-JAK inhibitor, 5-10 mg twice daily. The specimen was CD4+ T cells sorted from blood, collected at week 24, from a patient treated with tofacitinib. The sequence derives from a human donor with alopecia areata. J is TRBJ1-5 and V is TRBV6-5, with D unresolved. DNA for the CDR3: TGTGCCAGCTGCCGGGATCTAGGACAGCCCCAGCATTTT. Protein: CASCRDLGQPQHF.